The 6 T cell receptor beta chains below all came from one sample that was sequenced in a study of cytotoxic CD8 clonotypes in ibrutinib-treated CLL. Profiled with immunoSEQ multiplex PCR; TCRdb holds only in-frame clones, not every one. This table holds 250,000 to 350,000 clones, 60% to 80% found once. This material consisted of PBMCs, taken at disease progression, from a patient treated with ibrutinib. The receptors here all came from a human donor with chronic lymphocytic leukemia.

The chain links TRBV6-1 to TRBJ2-3, with D perhaps TRBD2 (6 bases). The CDR3 covers 14 residues. Germline V lookup: CDR1 MNHNS, CDR2 SASEGT. The ends were cut back, 11 bases at V and 1 base at J, with 16 bases in the middle. The CDR3 coding sequence is TGTGCCTCGTGGGGCGGGGTGGGCACAGATACGCAGTATTTT. Amino acid sequence: CASWGGVGTDTQYF.

This chain links TRBV6-1 with TRBJ2-1, with a possible D match to TRBD1 (6 bases). V was clipped by 6 bases and J by 8 bases, with 11 bases between them. The length of the CDR3 is 12 residues. Germline V gives CDR1 MNHNS, CDR2 SASEGT. DNA for the CDR3: TGTGCCAGCAGACTTACAGGGTATGAGCAGTTCTTC. Translating it yields CASRLTGYEQFF.

The table lists this clone with a few counts. This sequence joins TRBV5-4 and TRBJ1-2; unclear D gene. CDR1 is SGHNT and CDR2 is YYREEE in the germline V gene (reference sequence). The V end was cut by 0 bases, the J end by 2 bases, with 11 bases between. The CDR3 consists of 15 residues. The DNA for the CDR3 is TGTGCCAGCAGCTTGGATATTGGCGCGAACTATGGCTACACCTTC. It is translated as CASSLDIGANYGYTF.

This chain connects TRBV27 to TRBJ1-5; possibly TRBD1 for D (5 bases). Per the germline V gene, CDR1 is MNHEY and CDR2 is SMNVEV (reference sequence). CDR3 size: 14 residues. V was clipped by 3 bases and J by 3 bases, with 9 bases between them. The CDR3 protein is CASSFQGANQPQHF. CDR3 coding DNA: TGTGCCAGCAGTTTCCAGGGCGCCAATCAGCCCCAGCATTTT.

The chain employs TRBV7-9 and TRBJ2-1; D not certain. The CDR3 consists of 14 residues. Germline V lookup: CDR1 SEHNR, CDR2 FQNEAQ (reference sequence). Between the trimmed V and J ends, which lost 1 base and 5 bases, there was a span of 9 bases. CDR3 in amino acids: CASSLDSPDNEQFF. CDR3 nucleotide sequence: TGTGCCAGCAGCTTAGACTCGCCGGACAATGAGCAGTTCTTC.

In nucleotides, the CDR3 is TGTGCCAGCAGTGAATCAACTAGCGGGTACAATGAGCAGTTCTTC. This codes for CASSESTSGYNEQFF. The chain combines TRBV6-1 with TRBJ2-1, with 9 bases lining up with TRBD2. There are 15 residues in the CDR3. Germline CDR1 and CDR2: MNHNS and SASEGT. The trim removed 2 bases at V and 4 bases at J, leaving 3 bases unmatched.